This T cell receptor (beta chain) derives from a study of cytomegalovirus exposure and HLA in healthy donors. Study information: Around 180 million T cells yielded more than 95 million unique TCR beta sequences, as an earlier analysis found.

A multiplex PCR was run with 60 Vbeta primers and 13 Jbeta primers. Clones were read by immunoSEQ multiplex PCR, and TCRdb kept only the in-frame ones, dropping some. The sample holds under 150,000 clones; about three quarters are singletons and the top ten take under 4.5%. CDR1 is SGHVS, CDR2 FQNEAQ, per germline. The CDR3 sequence is 15 residues long. J gave up 4 bases and V 5 bases, and 9 bases lay outside the gene matches. Study findings and constraints: Using the classifier, cytomegalovirus status was reportedly diagnosed with high specificity and sensitivity. The majority of CMV-associated TCR beta chains were reported as apparently HLA-restricted in a later analysis.

Donors showed nominal health when sampled, although they likely had unrecorded immune exposures. This clone was picked up a small number of times. Its specificity is unknown. The sequenced sample was PBMCs. This sequence was found in a man between 18 and 35 years old in good health and CMV-seronegative. The chain links TRBV7-8 to TRBJ1-1; 8 bases match TRBD1. This chain's CDR3 is CASSAGGEESTEAFF. The CDR3 region has the DNA TGTGCCAGCAGCGCAGGGGGCGAGGAGTCCACTGAAGCTTTCTTT.